The 22 T cell receptor beta chains presented below share a single source sample, sequenced in a study of T cells in Graves' hyperthyroidism and ophthalmopathy. What was amplified from RNA transcripts were TCR beta CDR3 regions. HTBI primers were used for first-round RT-PCR of the TCR CDR3. TCRdb re-derived calls from the multiplex PCR reads in MiXCR, one entry per CDR3 protein. Seen here are around 690,000 distinct CDR3 sequences, about 18% observed once, and the top ten hold roughly 16%. The sample comprised blood. Source of these receptors: a man in his fifties with Graves' hyperthyroidism.

The rearrangement joins TRBV25-1 to TRBJ2-1; 7 bases fit TRBD1. The germline gives CDR1 MGHDK, CDR2 SYGVNS. The V segment lost 0 bases and the J segment 10 bases; nucleotides outside the gene matches: 6. The CDR3 is 14 amino acids. CDR3 in amino acids: CASSEYSLDREQFF. CDR3 bases: TGTGCCAGCAGTGAATATTCCCTGGACAGGGAGCAGTTCTTC.

This clonotype was seen at least ten times. CDR3 sequence: CSARATRLAGDNEQFF. The CDR3 DNA reads TGCAGTGCTAGAGCTACTAGACTAGCGGGCGACAATGAGCAGTTCTTC. V usage is TRBV20-1 and J usage is TRBJ2-1; 10 bases are shared with TRBD2. Germline values: CDR1 DFQATT, CDR2 SNEGSKA (reference sequence). The junction had 8 bases not matched to a gene; V was cut back by 1 base and J by 5 bases. The CDR3 totals 16 residues.

This clonotype was counted at least ten times. The chain has TRBV12-3 or TRBV12-4 and TRBJ2-7; D is possibly TRBD1 or TRBD2 (6 bases each). Trimming left V 3 bases short and J 2 bases short, with 11 bases between. The CDR3 contains 14 residues. CDR3 residues: CASSFSGAAYEQYF. The CDR3, as DNA: TGTGCCAGCAGTTTTTCGGGGGCCGCCTACGAGCAGTACTTC.

CDR3 in amino acids: CSARSTTSYEQYF. The CDR3 coding sequence is TGCAGTGCTAGGAGCACGACCTCCTACGAGCAGTACTTC. The J gene is TRBJ2-7, the V gene TRBV20-1; D is undetermined. Germline CDR1 DFQATT, CDR2 SNEGSKA (reference sequence). Trimming cost V 3 bases and J 0 bases, with 9 bases left between them. The CDR3 length is 13 residues.

The gene calls are TRBV9 and TRBJ1-2; the D gene is possibly TRBD1 (6 bases). CDR3 length: 13 residues. Germline CDR1 SGDLS, CDR2 YYNGEE. V lost 0 bases and J lost 3, with 6 bases in between. In nucleotides, the CDR3 is TGTGCCAGCAGCGTAGCAGGGGACTATGGCTACACCTTC. This encodes CASSVAGDYGYTF.

As for this clonotype: This may stem from a read error, because a much larger clone lies one nucleotide away. The J gene is TRBJ1-2, the V gene TRBV28, with 8 bases identical to TRBD1. CDR3 length: 15 residues. Trimming took 4 bases from V and 7 from J; bases not matched to a gene: 11. CDR1 MDHEN and CDR2 SYDVKM come from the germline V gene. CDR3 DNA sequence: TGTGCCAGCAGTTCACCACAGGGGGAGATCCCTGGCTACACCTTC. Translated, it gives CASSSPQGEIPGYTF.

This clonotype was seen many times. The chain links TRBV7-2 to TRBJ2-1; possible D gene TRBD2, 6 bases. The germline gives CDR1 SGHTA, CDR2 FQGNSA. This CDR3 spans 15 amino acids. Trimming removed 5 bases from V and 4 bases from J, with 15 bases in between. CDR3: CASSTGTPNYNEQFF. The CDR3 nucleotides read TGTGCCAGCAGCACCGGGACTCCAAATTACAATGAGCAGTTCTTC.

There are a few counts of this clonotype. The chain carries TRBV5-8 and TRBJ2-7, with 9 bases lining up with TRBD2. The CDR3 is made up of 16 amino acids. V dropped 5 bases and J dropped 1; count of bases not matched to a gene: 10. Germline assignment: CDR1 SGHTS and CDR2 YDEGEE. CDR3: CASRFTLAGDSYEQYF. The DNA of the CDR3 is TGTGCCAGCAGATTTACTTTAGCGGGAGATTCCTACGAGCAGTACTTC.

Turning to this clonotype: This may come from a read error, since a much larger clone is one base off. The chain joins TRBV28 to TRBJ2-2, with a possible D match to TRBD1 (6 bases). The closer fit of TRBJ1-1 to the DNA end suggests the J call may be wrong. Germline V gene lookup returns CDR1 MDHEN and CDR2 SYDVKM. The CDR3 covers 12 residues. Here the CDR3 reads CASSQLRRGAFF. The CDR3 DNA sequence: TGTGCCAGCAGCCAGCTCCGCAGGGGAGCTTTCTTT.

V usage is TRBV6-1 and J usage is TRBJ2-7, with D perhaps matching TRBD1 (6 bases). The CDR3 extends over 14 amino acids. CDR1 and CDR2 from the germline V gene are MNHNS and SASEGT. The V and J ends lost 6 bases and 5 bases respectively, with 17 bases between them. CDR3 DNA: TGTGCCAGCAGCCAGGGGCAGGGAGCAAACGAGCAGTACTTC. It encodes CASSQGQGANEQYF.

This clonotype occurred a few times. The chain has TRBV30 and TRBJ2-4, with 7 positions matching TRBD1. V lost 1 base and J lost 3; bases outside the gene matches: 12. Germline lookup yields CDR1 GTSNPN and CDR2 SVGIG (reference sequence). CDR3 length equals 17 residues. The chain's CDR3 is CAWSGTPQGFGKNIQYF. The CDR3 coding sequence is TGTGCCTGGAGTGGGACTCCACAGGGGTTCGGCAAAAACATTCAGTACTTC.

The chain couples TRBV2 to TRBJ1-5; TRBD1 is a possible D gene (5 bases). With 1 base removed from V and 4 bases from J, the gap between germline ends came to 11 bases. CDR1 and CDR2 from the germline V gene are SNHLY and FYNNEI. CDR3 size: 15 residues. In DNA, the CDR3 is TGTGCCAGCAGTGAAGGGACACTGAAGAATCAGCCCCAGCATTTT. Protein sequence: CASSEGTLKNQPQHF.

This clonotype occurred many times. The rearrangement links TRBV7-2 to TRBJ2-7, with D maybe TRBD2 (6 bases). V was cut by 10 bases and J by 0 bases, with 19 bases left in between. Looked up from germline, CDR1 is SGHTA and CDR2 is FQGNSA. The CDR3 contains 15 residues. DNA of the CDR3: TGTGCCATGAGACTTCGAGGAGGGCCCTCCTACGAGCAGTACTTC. Protein: CAMRLRGGPSYEQYF.

This clonotype has ten or more counts. The chain recombines TRBV6-2 or TRBV6-3 with TRBJ2-1, with D possibly matching TRBD2 (7 bases). Trimming took 5 bases from V and 9 from J, leaving 35 bases between them. This CDR3 has 20 amino acids. CDR1 is MNHEY and CDR2 is SVGEGT in the germline V gene. Here the CDR3 DNA reads TGTGCCAGCAGTCCCACCCGCCTCGGGGGCCTAGCGGTGCACCCGGGTGAGCAGTTCTTC. This translates into CASSPTRLGGLAVHPGEQFF.

This clonotype has a handful of counts. The junction departs from germline at one end; a sequencing error may be responsible. The gene calls are TRBV6-6 and TRBJ2-2; D could derive from TRBD1 or TRBD2 (5 bases each). There are 15 residues in the CDR3. Germline V lookup: CDR1 MNHNY, CDR2 SVGAGI (reference sequence). For the CDR3, the DNA is TGTGCCAGCAGCTACTCGGGACCGAACACCGGGGAGCTGTTTTTT. Protein product: CASSYSGPNTGELFF.

At least ten counts were recorded for this clonotype. The chain links TRBV6-1 to TRBJ1-1, with D uncertain. Trimming removed 1 base from V and 4 bases from J, with 13 bases in between. CDR1 and CDR2 (germline): MNHNS, SASEGT. The CDR3 is 15 residues long. CDR3 nucleotides: TGTGCCAGCAGTGAAGAGGAGGGTTACGGCACTGAAGCTTTCTTT. Encoded protein: CASSEEEGYGTEAFF.

This clonotype was counted at least ten times. This chain uses TRBV19 with TRBJ2-7; weak D call: TRBD2 (5 bases). Trimming cost V 1 base and J 4 bases, with 17 bases left between them. The germline V gene encodes CDR1 LNHDA and CDR2 SQIVND (reference sequence). CDR3 length: 16 amino acids. The CDR3 here is CASSIGGGPMMYEQYF. CDR3 nucleotide sequence: TGTGCCAGTAGTATAGGCGGAGGACCGATGATGTACGAGCAGTACTTC.

The J gene is TRBJ2-5, the V gene TRBV7-2, with D unresolved. This CDR3 comprises 15 residues. Trimming removed 0 bases at V and 2 bases at J, with 10 bases between. Per the germline V gene, CDR1 is SGHTA and CDR2 is FQGNSA. CDR3 coding DNA: TGTGCCAGCAGCTTAGCCCTCGGCGGTCAAGAGACCCAGTACTTC. This translates into CASSLALGGQETQYF.

This clonotype came up many times. The CDR3 nucleotides read TGTGCCAGCAGCTTAGTCTTCGGGACAGGGGGCAATACGCAGTATTTT. Translating gives CASSLVFGTGGNTQYF. The rearrangement links TRBV7-2 to TRBJ2-3; 12 bases map to TRBD1. After removal of 1 base from V and 7 bases from J, the junction contained 6 bases not matched to a gene. Germline CDR1 and CDR2: SGHTA and FQGNSA. This CDR3 is 16 amino acids long.

Many counts were recorded for this clonotype. V usage is TRBV27 and J usage is TRBJ2-7; no clear D. Between the trimmed V and J ends, which lost 7 bases and 7 bases, there was a span of 23 bases. In germline, CDR1 is MNHEY, CDR2 SMNVEV (reference sequence). The CDR3 extends over 15 amino acids. The CDR3 sequence is CASTLIFGPLREQYF. CDR3 in DNA: TGTGCCAGCACCCTGATTTTTGGGCCTTTGAGAGAGCAGTACTTC.

This clonotype was seen ten or more times. The chain has TRBV11-2 and TRBJ2-1; D is uncertain. This CDR3 is built from 15 residues. V lost 5 bases to trimming and J lost 9 bases, with 20 bases between them. Germline V gene sequence: CDR1 SGHAT, CDR2 FQNNGV. CDR3 protein: CASSPSYGPAFEQFF. The CDR3 region has the DNA TGTGCCAGCAGCCCGTCTTATGGTCCAGCTTTTGAGCAGTTCTTC.

In this sample, this clonotype turned up many times. This sequence joins TRBV10-3 and TRBJ2-1; D possibly corresponds to TRBD2 (6 bases). The CDR3 runs 16 residues. Trimming shortened V by 0 bases and J by 3 bases, and 12 bases separated the two germline ends. Germline V CDR1 and CDR2: ENHRY, SYGVKD. The CDR3 region has the DNA TGTGCCATCAGTGAGTCACTATCGGGGGTCTACAATGAGCAGTTCTTC. Translating it yields CAISESLSGVYNEQFF.